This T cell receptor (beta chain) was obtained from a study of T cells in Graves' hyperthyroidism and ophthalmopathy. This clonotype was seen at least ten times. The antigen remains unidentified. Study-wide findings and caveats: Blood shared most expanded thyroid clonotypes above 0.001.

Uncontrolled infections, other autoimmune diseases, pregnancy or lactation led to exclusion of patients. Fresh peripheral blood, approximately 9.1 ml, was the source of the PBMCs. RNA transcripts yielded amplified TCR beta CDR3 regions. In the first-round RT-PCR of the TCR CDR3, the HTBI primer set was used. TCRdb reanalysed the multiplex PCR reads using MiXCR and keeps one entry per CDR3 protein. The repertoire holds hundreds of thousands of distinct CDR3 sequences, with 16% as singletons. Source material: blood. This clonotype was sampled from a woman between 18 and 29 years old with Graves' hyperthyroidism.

The CDR3 nucleotides are TGTGCCAGCAAGGGACAGATGCCATCCTACGAGCAGTACTTC. Translating gives CASKGQMPSYEQYF. The J gene is TRBJ2-7, the V gene TRBV28, with TRBD1 identical over 7 bases. The CDR3 has 14 residues. Looked up from germline, CDR1 is MDHEN and CDR2 is SYDVKM. The J segment lost 1 base and the V segment lost 7 bases, leaving 7 bases of the junction unmatched.